This T cell receptor (beta chain) comes out of a study of shared clonotypes between healthy human individuals. Overall study: CD4 naive cells filled three plates per donor, CD4 memory three, CD8 naive two and CD8 memory one.

The CDR3 is 15 residues long. Germline CDR1 reads GTSNPN; CDR2 reads SVGIG (reference sequence). V gave up 2 bases and J gave up 2 bases, with 10 bases separating them. Study-wide findings and caveats: The naive CD4 repertoires of a few donors were compared, and 5% to 6.5% of clonotypes were shared.

On this clone: Its specificity is unknown.

All donors qualified as healthy HIV-negative adults and had experienced no recent acute infections or vaccinations. CD8 memory merged CD45RO+ with CCR7-negative CD45RA+ TemRA cells. This table comes from immunoSEQ multiplex PCR, and its TCRdb copy is limited to in-frame clones, with some not included. Found here are approximately 350,000 clones, around 96% of them singletons; the top ten hold about 0.34%. This chain connects TRBV30 to TRBJ2-6; D might be TRBD2 (5 bases). The origin of this receptor is a man in his thirties or forties in good health. Sequenced sample: memory CD8+ T cells sorted from blood. As for subset: CD45RO+ cells pooled with CCR7-negative TemRA cells. The chain's CDR3 is CAWSMVEAGANVLTF. CDR3 bases: TGTGCCTGGAGTATGGTGGAGGCTGGGGCCAACGTCCTGACTTTC.